This T cell receptor (beta chain) was sequenced during a study of T-cell reconstitution after alpha-beta-depleted transplantation in children. Findings of the study overall: Reportedly, roughly two months post-transplant, alpha-beta T cells arose from several hundred expanded graft clones. Some patients showed high day-60 TCRbeta diversity, which derived from surviving recipient T cells and thymic progenitors. T-cell counts and diversity were attributed mostly to newly produced T cells one year after transplant.

As for this clonotype: Its antigen is not identified.

TCRbeta library preparation incorporated unique molecular identifiers. One entry per CDR3 protein, called by TCRdb with MiXCR from the PCR reads. The sample lists approximately 98,000 distinct CDR3 sequences, 5% to 7% seen once, with roughly 25% in the top ten. Germline lookup yields CDR1 DFQATT and CDR2 SNEGSKA (reference sequence). The CDR3 sequence is 15 residues long. Trimming took 6 bases from V and 7 from J; bases not matched to a gene: 7. The sequencing used PBMCs, mostly from graft donor cells, collected 360 days after TCRalphabeta/CD19-depleted stem cell transplant. This sequence originates from a male patient aged 2 to 10 who had a stem cell transplant for acute lymphoblastic leukemia, so the T cells may come from the graft donor. This chain joins TRBV20-1 and TRBJ2-1; 15 bases are a match to TRBD2. In nucleotides, the CDR3 is TGCAGTGCCGCCAGGACTAGCGGGAGGGGGAATGAGCAGTTCTTC. Translated, it gives CSAARTSGRGNEQFF.